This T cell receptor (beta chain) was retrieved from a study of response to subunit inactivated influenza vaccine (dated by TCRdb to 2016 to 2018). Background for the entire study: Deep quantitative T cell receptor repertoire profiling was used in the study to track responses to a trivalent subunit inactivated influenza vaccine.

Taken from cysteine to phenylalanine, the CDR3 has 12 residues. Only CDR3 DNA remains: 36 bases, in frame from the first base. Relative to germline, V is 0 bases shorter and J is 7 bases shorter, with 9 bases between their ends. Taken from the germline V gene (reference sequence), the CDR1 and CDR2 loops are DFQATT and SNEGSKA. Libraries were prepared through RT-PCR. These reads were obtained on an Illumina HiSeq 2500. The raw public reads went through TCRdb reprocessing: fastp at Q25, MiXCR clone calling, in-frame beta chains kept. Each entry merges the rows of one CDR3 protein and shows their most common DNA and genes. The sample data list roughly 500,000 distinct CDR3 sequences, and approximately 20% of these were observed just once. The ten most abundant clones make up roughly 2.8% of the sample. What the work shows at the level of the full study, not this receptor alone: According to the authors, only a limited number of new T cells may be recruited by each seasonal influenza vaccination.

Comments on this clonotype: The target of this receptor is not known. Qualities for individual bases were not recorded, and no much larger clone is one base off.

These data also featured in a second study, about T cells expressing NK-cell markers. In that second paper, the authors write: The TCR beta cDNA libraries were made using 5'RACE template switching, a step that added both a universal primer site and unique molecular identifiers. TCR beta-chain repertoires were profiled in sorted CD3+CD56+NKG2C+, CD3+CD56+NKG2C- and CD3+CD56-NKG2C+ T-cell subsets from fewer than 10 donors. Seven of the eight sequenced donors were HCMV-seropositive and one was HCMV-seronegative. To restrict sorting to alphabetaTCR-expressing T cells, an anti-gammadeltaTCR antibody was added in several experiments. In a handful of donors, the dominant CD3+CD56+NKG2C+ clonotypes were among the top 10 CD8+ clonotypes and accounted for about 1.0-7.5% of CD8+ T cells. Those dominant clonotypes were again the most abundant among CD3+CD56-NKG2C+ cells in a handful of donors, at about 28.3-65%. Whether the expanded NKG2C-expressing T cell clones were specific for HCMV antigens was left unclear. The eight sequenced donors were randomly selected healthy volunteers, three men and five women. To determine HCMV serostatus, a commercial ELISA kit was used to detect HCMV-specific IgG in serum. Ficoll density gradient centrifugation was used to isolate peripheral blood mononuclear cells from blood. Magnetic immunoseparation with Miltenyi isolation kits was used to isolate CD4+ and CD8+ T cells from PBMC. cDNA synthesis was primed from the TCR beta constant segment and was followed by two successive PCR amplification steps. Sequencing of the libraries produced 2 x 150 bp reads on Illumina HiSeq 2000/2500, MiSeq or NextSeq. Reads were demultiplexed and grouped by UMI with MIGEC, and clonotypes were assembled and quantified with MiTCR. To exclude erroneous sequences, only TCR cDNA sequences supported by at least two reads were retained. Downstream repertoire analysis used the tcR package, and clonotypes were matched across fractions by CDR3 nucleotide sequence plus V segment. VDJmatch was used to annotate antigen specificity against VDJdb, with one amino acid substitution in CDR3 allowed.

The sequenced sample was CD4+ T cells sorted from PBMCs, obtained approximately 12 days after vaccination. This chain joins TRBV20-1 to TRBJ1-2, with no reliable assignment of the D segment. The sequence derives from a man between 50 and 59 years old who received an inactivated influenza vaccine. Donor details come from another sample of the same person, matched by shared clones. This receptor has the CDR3 CSARDPGVGYTF. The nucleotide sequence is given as TGCAGTGCTAGAGATCCCGGGGTTGGCTACACCTTC.